This TCR beta chain was sequenced during a study of blood T cell repertoires in COVID-19. For the study at large: Samples taken during acute and convalescent COVID-19 were collected in the United States, Italy and Spain. Nucleic acid was either cDNA or gDNA, and it came from T cells, B-cell-depleted T cells, or PBMCs.

Method: immunoSEQ multiplex PCR; TCRdb's copy keeps in-frame clones and lacks some. The table records around 500,000 clones, 70% to 90% of them present only once. The sample was peripheral blood. The sequence derives from a human donor in a cohort sampled during active COVID-19.

Written as DNA, the CDR3 is TGCGCCAGCAGCTTGGGTGAAGCGGGCATCACAGATACGCAGTATTTT. Its protein product is CASSLGEAGITDTQYF. The chain links TRBV5-1 to TRBJ2-3; TRBD2 is a possible D gene (6 bases). V dropped 0 bases and J dropped 2 bases, with 13 bases sitting between them. Germline CDR1 SGHRS, CDR2 YFSETQ. The CDR3 covers 16 residues.